The 8 T cell receptor beta chains reported below all come from one sample, sequenced in a study of cytomegalovirus exposure and HLA in healthy donors. In the PCR, 60 Vbeta and 13 Jbeta primers were used. Data came from immunoSEQ multiplex PCR; TCRdb stores just in-frame clones and leaves some out. The table has 100,000 to 150,000 clones, 75% to 85% seen once. Sample: PBMCs. The origin of the receptors is a man under 40 in good health and CMV-seropositive.

V is TRBV6-1 and J is TRBJ2-7, with a tentative D call TRBD1 (6 bases). The CDR3 covers 15 residues. Trimming cost V 8 bases and J 3 bases, with 20 bases left between them. Per germline, CDR1 MNHNS and CDR2 SASEGT. CDR3 amino acids: CASSPAGDLGYEQYF. The CDR3 DNA follows: TGTGCCAGCTCCCCGGCAGGGGATCTGGGCTACGAGCAGTACTTC.

The chain couples TRBV7-6 to TRBJ2-2; D remains unclear. Germline-derived CDR1 and CDR2 are SGHVS and FNYEAQ. V lost 5 bases and J 4 bases, leaving 14 bases between the germline ends. This CDR3 has 15 residues. The CDR3 sequence: CASSPSTAPTGELFF. The DNA for the CDR3 is TGTGCCAGCAGCCCCTCAACAGCTCCCACCGGGGAGCTGTTTTTT.

This clone was recorded only once. The V and J genes are TRBV30 and TRBJ2-1, with 9 nucleotides matching TRBD2. The CDR3 is 16 residues long. V shed 0 bases and J 5 bases; nucleotides not matched to a gene: 8. Germline values: CDR1 GTSNPN, CDR2 SVGIG (reference sequence). CDR3 sequence: CAWSVQGRGGHNEQFF. In DNA, the CDR3 is TGTGCCTGGAGTGTACAAGGGCGGGGGGGACACAATGAGCAGTTCTTC.

This clone was counted a single time. The chain combines TRBV6-5 with TRBJ1-6; 10 bases align to TRBD1. After removal of 6 bases from V and 8 bases from J, the junction contained 4 bases not matched to a gene. There are 14 residues in the CDR3. Germline loops: CDR1 MNHEY, CDR2 SVGAGI. The CDR3 loop is CASSPGQGYSPLHF. As DNA, the CDR3 is TGTGCCAGCAGCCCGGGACAGGGGTATTCACCCCTCCACTTT.

J is TRBJ1-3 and V is TRBV27; 8 bases map to TRBD1. In germline, CDR1 is MNHEY, CDR2 SMNVEV (reference sequence). Losses at the gene ends were 3 bases for V and 4 bases for J; bases not matched to a gene: 2. CDR3 size: 14 residues. The CDR3 region is CASSLGTGGNTIYF. For the CDR3, the DNA is TGTGCCAGCAGTTTGGGGACAGGAGGAAACACCATATATTTT.

This clone has more than one count but fewer than ten. This chain connects TRBV30 to TRBJ1-3; TRBD1 matches 7 bases. The trim removed 0 bases at V and 1 base at J, leaving 6 bases unmatched. Germline V CDR1 and CDR2: GTSNPN, SVGIG (reference sequence). There are 16 residues in the CDR3. CDR3 residues: CAWSVTGVGSGNTIYF. CDR3 nucleotides: TGTGCCTGGAGTGTAACAGGGGTAGGGTCTGGAAACACCATATATTTT.

The V and J genes are TRBV28 and TRBJ1-2, with D possibly being TRBD1 (5 bases). This CDR3 region has 13 residues. Deletions cut 3 bases from V and 6 bases from J, with 11 bases between. CDR1 is MDHEN and CDR2 is SYDVKM in the germline V gene. DNA of the CDR3: TGTGCCAGCAGTTTTTTAGGGGAAGATGGCTACACCTTC. Translating gives CASSFLGEDGYTF.

The gene calls are TRBV7-8 and TRBJ1-5; 9 bases fit TRBD1. Germline V lookup: CDR1 SGHVS, CDR2 FQNEAQ. V gave up 3 bases and J gave up 6 bases; unmatched junction bases: 6. CDR3 size: 15 residues. The CDR3 DNA follows: TGTGCCAGCAGCTTGGGACAGGGCGGGAGTCAGCCCCAGCATTTT. Translated, it gives CASSLGQGGSQPQHF. Full variable domain (remainder filled in from reference TRBV7-8 and TRBJ1-5): GAGVSQSPRYKVAKRGQDVALRCDPISGHVSLFWYQQALGQGPEFLTYFQNEAQLDKSGLPSDRFFAERPEGSVSTLKIQRTQQEDSAVYLCASSLGQGGSQPQHFGDGTRLSIL.